This TCR beta chain is drawn from a study of blood T cell repertoires in COVID-19. Across the whole study: Sources were T cells, B-cell-depleted T cells, or PBMCs; the material itself was cDNA or gDNA.

Only in-frame clones appear in the TCRdb table, and some are missing; sequencing was by immunoSEQ multiplex PCR. This sample yields 28,000 or so clones, of which under 90% are seen a single time; about 7.6% belongs to the top ten. J gave up 5 bases and V 7 bases, and 12 bases lay outside the gene matches. Germline CDR1 LGHDT, CDR2 YNNKEL (reference sequence). The CDR3 has 16 residues. V and J are TRBV3-1 (or the pseudogene TRBV3-2) and TRBJ2-1, with 9 bases that match TRBD2. This sequence originates from a human donor in a cohort sampled during active COVID-19. Sequences were obtained from peripheral blood. CDR3 DNA sequence: TGTGCCAGCAAATTATCTCTAGCGGGGTTTCACAATGAGCAGTTCTTC. Its protein is CASKLSLAGFHNEQFF.